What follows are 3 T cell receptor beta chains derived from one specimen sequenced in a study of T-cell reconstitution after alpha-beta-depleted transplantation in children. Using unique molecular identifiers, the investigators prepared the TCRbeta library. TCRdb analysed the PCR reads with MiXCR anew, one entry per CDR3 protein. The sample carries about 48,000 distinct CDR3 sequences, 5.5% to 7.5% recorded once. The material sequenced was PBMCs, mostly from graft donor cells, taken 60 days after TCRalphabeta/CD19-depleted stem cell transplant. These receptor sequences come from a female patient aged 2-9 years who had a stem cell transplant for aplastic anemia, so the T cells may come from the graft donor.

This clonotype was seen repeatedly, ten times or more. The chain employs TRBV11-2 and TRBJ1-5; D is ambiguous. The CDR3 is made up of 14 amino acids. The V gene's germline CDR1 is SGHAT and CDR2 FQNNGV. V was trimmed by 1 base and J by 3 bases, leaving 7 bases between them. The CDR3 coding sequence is TGTGCCAGCAGCTTAGGAAGGGACAATCAGCCCCAGCATTTT. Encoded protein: CASSLGRDNQPQHF.

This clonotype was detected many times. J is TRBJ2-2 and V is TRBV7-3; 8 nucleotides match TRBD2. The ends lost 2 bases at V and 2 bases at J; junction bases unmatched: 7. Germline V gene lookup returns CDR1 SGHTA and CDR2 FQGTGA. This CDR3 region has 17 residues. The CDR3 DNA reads TGTGCCAGCAGCTTAGGCATAGCGGGACCAAACACCGGGGAGCTGTTTTTT. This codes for CASSLGIAGPNTGELFF.

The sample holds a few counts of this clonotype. CDR3 sequence (DNA): TGTGCCAGCAGCTCTTTTATGGTCCATCCCAGCGGGGGGGGATTCTACGAGCAGTACTTC. It specifies CASSSFMVHPSGGGFYEQYF. V is TRBV7-2 and J is TRBJ2-7, with TRBD2 identical over 10 bases. CDR3 size: 20 residues. Germline V gene sequence: CDR1 SGHTA, CDR2 FQGNSA. V trimming: 4 bases; J trimming: 3 bases; junction bases outside the gene matches: 21.